A selection of T cell receptor beta chains follows, all from one sample in a study of T cell changes during pregnancy in multiple sclerosis. Method: immunoSEQ multiplex PCR; TCRdb's copy keeps in-frame clones and lacks some. This table holds under 70,000 clones, 91% found once. The sample was peripheral blood, taken in the third trimester of pregnancy. The receptors shown here come from a female donor in good health, enrolled as a control in a pregnancy study. The CDR3 runs from the conserved cysteine through the conserved F or W. A D gene is named only where the DNA matches it firmly. The size entry is marked missing in some rows and otherwise reads once, few, many or a size class.

v_call: TRBV5-5
d_call: TRBD2
clone_size: NA
j_call: TRBJ2-1
cdr3_nt: TGTGCCAGCAGCTTGGGGACTAGCGCGATCTACAATGAGCAGTTCTTC
cdr3_aa: CASSLGTSAIYNEQFF

v_call: TRBV19
d_call: NA
clone_size: NA
j_call: TRBJ2-3
cdr3_nt: TGTGCCAGTAGTATCTCAGGGGATACGCAGTATTTT
cdr3_aa: CASSISGDTQYF

v_call: TRBV7-8
d_call: TRBD2
clone_size: NA
j_call: TRBJ2-1
cdr3_nt: TGTGCCAGCACCCCGGGACTAGCGGGAGGGCATGAGCAGTTCTTC
cdr3_aa: CASTPGLAGGHEQFF

v_call: TRBV7-6
d_call: TRBD2
clone_size: NA
j_call: TRBJ2-2
cdr3_nt: TGTGCCAGCAGCTTAGTTCTAGCGGGAGGTACCGGGGAGCTGTTTTTT
cdr3_aa: CASSLVLAGGTGELFF

v_call: TRBV5-1
d_call: NA
clone_size: NA
j_call: TRBJ1-1
cdr3_nt: TGCGCCAGCAGCTTGGTCGGGTCGAACACTGAAGCTTTCTTT
cdr3_aa: CASSLVGSNTEAFF

v_call: TRBV30
d_call: TRBD2
clone_size: NA
j_call: TRBJ2-3
cdr3_nt: TGTGCCTGGGGGGGCGGGGGGAAAAGGGCTAGCACAGATACGCAGTATTTT
cdr3_aa: CAWGGGGKRASTDTQYF

v_call: TRBV6-5
d_call: TRBD1
clone_size: NA
j_call: TRBJ1-3
cdr3_nt: TGTGCCAGCATCCAGACAGGGGTCTCTGGAAACACCATATATTTT
cdr3_aa: CASIQTGVSGNTIYF

v_call: TRBV28
d_call: NA
clone_size: NA
j_call: TRBJ1-2
cdr3_nt: TGTGCCAGCAGTTTTCCGGGGTTTGATGGCTACACCTTC
cdr3_aa: CASSFPGFDGYTF

v_call: TRBV5-1
d_call: NA
clone_size: NA
j_call: TRBJ1-1
cdr3_nt: TGCGCCAGCAGCTTGGGGTTCGGGGGGAACTCTGAAGCTTTCTTT
cdr3_aa: CASSLGFGGNSEAFF

v_call: TRBV15
d_call: NA
clone_size: once
j_call: TRBJ2-6
cdr3_nt: TGTGCCACCAGCAGTACAGCTGGGGCCAACGTCCCGACTTTC
cdr3_aa: CATSSTAGANVPTF

v_call: TRBV6-6
d_call: TRBD2
clone_size: NA
j_call: TRBJ2-3
cdr3_nt: TGTGCCAGCAGTTATGGCGGGAGAATCACAGATACGCAGTATTTT
cdr3_aa: CASSYGGRITDTQYF

v_call: TRBV5-1
d_call: TRBD1
clone_size: NA
j_call: TRBJ1-4
cdr3_nt: TGCGCCAGCAGCTGGGGACAGGGTCAGGTTTTGGCTAATGAAAAACTGTTTTTT
cdr3_aa: CASSWGQGQVLANEKLFF

v_call: TRBV19
d_call: TRBD1
clone_size: NA
j_call: TRBJ1-5
cdr3_nt: TGTGCCAGTGAGGACAGGGCGGGTCAGCCCCAGCATTTT
cdr3_aa: CASEDRAGQPQHF

v_call: TRBV12-5
d_call: NA
clone_size: once
j_call: TRBJ1-1
cdr3_nt: TGTGCTAGTGGTTCGGAGACGTGGACTGAAGCTTTCTTT
cdr3_aa: CASGSETWTEAFF

v_call: TRBV15
d_call: TRBD2
clone_size: NA
j_call: TRBJ2-1
cdr3_nt: TGTGCCACCAGCAGGGCTACGGGACTAGTTAGCTCTCGGCAGTTCTTC
cdr3_aa: CATSRATGLVSSRQFF

v_call: TRBV28
d_call: TRBD2
clone_size: NA
j_call: TRBJ2-7
cdr3_nt: TGTGCCAGCAGAGGACTAGCTCTCTACGAGCAGTACTTC
cdr3_aa: CASRGLALYEQYF

v_call: TRBV7-2
d_call: TRBD1
clone_size: NA
j_call: TRBJ2-3
cdr3_nt: TGTGCCAGCAGCTTTCGGGGGACAGGGGGGTCAGATACGCAGTATTTT
cdr3_aa: CASSFRGTGGSDTQYF

v_call: TRBV7-8
d_call: NA
clone_size: once
j_call: TRBJ1-3
cdr3_nt: TGTGCCAGCAGCTTACTCAGGCGGGGAGGAAACACCATATATTTT
cdr3_aa: CASSLLRRGGNTIYF

v_call: TRBV10-3
d_call: NA
clone_size: NA
j_call: TRBJ2-1
cdr3_nt: TGTGCCATCAGTGGGCGTCTAGCTCTTAATGAGCAGTTCTTC
cdr3_aa: CAISGRLALNEQFF

v_call: TRBV6-1
d_call: TRBD1
clone_size: NA
j_call: TRBJ2-3
cdr3_nt: TGTGCCAGCAGTGAGGACAGGGGACACACAGATACGCAGTATTTT
cdr3_aa: CASSEDRGHTDTQYF

v_call: TRBV30
d_call: NA
clone_size: NA
j_call: TRBJ1-1
cdr3_nt: TGTGCCTGGACCCAGGGCCACACTGAAGCTTTCTTT
cdr3_aa: CAWTQGHTEAFF

v_call: TRBV6-6
d_call: NA
clone_size: NA
j_call: TRBJ1-5
cdr3_nt: TGTGCCAGCAGTTACTGGGGCGAATTCAATCAGCCCCAGCATTTT
cdr3_aa: CASSYWGEFNQPQHF

v_call: TRBV10-3
d_call: TRBD1
clone_size: once
j_call: TRBJ1-3
cdr3_nt: TGTGCCATCACCGAGGGACAGGTCTCTGGAAACACCATATATTTT
cdr3_aa: CAITEGQVSGNTIYF

v_call: TRBV13
d_call: NA
clone_size: NA
j_call: TRBJ2-1
cdr3_nt: TGTGCCAGCAGCTTCTTAAGGGGCGACCCTCGATTCAAGGAACAGTTCTTC
cdr3_aa: CASSFLRGDPRFKEQFF

v_call: TRBV28
d_call: NA
clone_size: NA
j_call: TRBJ2-3
cdr3_nt: TGTGCCAGCAGCCCAATAGCGTTGACTAGCACAGATACGCAGTATTTT
cdr3_aa: CASSPIALTSTDTQYF

v_call: TRBV14
d_call: NA
clone_size: once
j_call: TRBJ2-1
cdr3_nt: TGTGCCAGCAGCCAAGATAATCGGGGTGAGCAGTTCTTC
cdr3_aa: CASSQDNRGEQFF

v_call: TRBV7-6
d_call: TRBD1
clone_size: NA
j_call: TRBJ1-4
cdr3_nt: TGTGCCAGCAGCTTAGAACACCCGGGACAGGGTACCGATGAAAAACTGTTTTTT
cdr3_aa: CASSLEHPGQGTDEKLFF

v_call: TRBV29-1
d_call: TRBD2
clone_size: NA
j_call: TRBJ2-2
cdr3_nt: TGCAGCGTTGAGAACCCAACTAGCGGGAGAAGAGCCGGGGAGCTGTTTTTT
cdr3_aa: CSVENPTSGRRAGELFF

v_call: TRBV19
d_call: NA
clone_size: NA
j_call: TRBJ1-1
cdr3_nt: TGTGCCAGCCTACCCTCAGGCAACACTGAAGCTTTCTTT
cdr3_aa: CASLPSGNTEAFF

v_call: TRBV6-1
d_call: NA
clone_size: NA
j_call: TRBJ2-1
cdr3_nt: TGTGCCACCTCCAGGGACACTATGCTACGTGAGCAGTTCTTC
cdr3_aa: CATSRDTMLREQFF

v_call: TRBV6-5
d_call: TRBD2
clone_size: once
j_call: TRBJ2-5
cdr3_nt: TGTGCCAGCCAAAACTTAGCGGGAGTCCTAGAGACCCAGTACTTC
cdr3_aa: CASQNLAGVLETQYF

v_call: TRBV27
d_call: NA
clone_size: NA
j_call: TRBJ2-7
cdr3_nt: TGTGCCAGCAGTTTAGTCGGGGGTAAAGTTCCCTACGAGCAGTACTTC
cdr3_aa: CASSLVGGKVPYEQYF

v_call: TRBV5-5
d_call: NA
clone_size: NA
j_call: TRBJ1-1
cdr3_nt: TGTGCCAGCTATCCTGAACCGGGGTTCCGAACTGAAGCTTTCTTT
cdr3_aa: CASYPEPGFRTEAFF

v_call: TRBV6-5
d_call: TRBD2
clone_size: NA
j_call: TRBJ2-3
cdr3_nt: TGTGCCACCAGACTAGCGGGAGGAGATACGCAGTATTTT
cdr3_aa: CATRLAGGDTQYF

v_call: TRBV30
d_call: NA
clone_size: NA
j_call: TRBJ1-2
cdr3_nt: TGTGCCTGGAGCGGGCCACAGGGCTATGGCTACACCTTC
cdr3_aa: CAWSGPQGYGYTF

v_call: TRBV7-2
d_call: TRBD2
clone_size: NA
j_call: TRBJ2-5
cdr3_nt: TGTGCCAGCAGCTCCAAAAGAGCGGGGGGAAGGATAATGGAGACCCAGTACTTC
cdr3_aa: CASSSKRAGGRIMETQYF

v_call: TRBV2
d_call: NA
clone_size: NA
j_call: TRBJ2-1
cdr3_nt: TGTGCCAGCAGTATATCAGGGCCTTACAATGAGCAGTTCTTC
cdr3_aa: CASSISGPYNEQFF

v_call: TRBV6-6
d_call: NA
clone_size: NA
j_call: TRBJ1-1
cdr3_nt: TGTGCCAGCAGTTACTCCGGAGGCGGGAACACTGAAGCTTTCTTT
cdr3_aa: CASSYSGGGNTEAFF

v_call: TRBV6-1
d_call: TRBD2
clone_size: NA
j_call: TRBJ2-2
cdr3_nt: TGTGCCAGCAGTGAAGCTAGCGGGGCAGCGAACACCGGGGAGCTGTTTTTT
cdr3_aa: CASSEASGAANTGELFF

v_call: TRBV4-1
d_call: TRBD2
clone_size: NA
j_call: TRBJ2-3
cdr3_nt: TGCGCCAGCAGCCACCCCGGGGGACTAGCGGGGCCGGGCACAGATACGCAGTATTTT
cdr3_aa: CASSHPGGLAGPGTDTQYF

v_call: TRBV20-1
d_call: NA
clone_size: NA
j_call: TRBJ1-2
cdr3_nt: TGCAGTGCTAGGGGGGGGTATGGCTACACCTTC
cdr3_aa: CSARGGYGYTF

v_call: TRBV18
d_call: TRBD2
clone_size: NA
j_call: TRBJ2-3
cdr3_nt: TGTGCCAGCTCACCGCCGGGACTAGCGGGGGGGCCCGGGCGTGATACGCAGTATTTT
cdr3_aa: CASSPPGLAGGPGRDTQYF

v_call: TRBV9
d_call: NA
clone_size: NA
j_call: TRBJ2-7
cdr3_nt: TGTGCCAGCAGCGTAGCAGGGTCCGGCTACGAGCAGTACTTC
cdr3_aa: CASSVAGSGYEQYF

v_call: TRBV27
d_call: TRBD1
clone_size: NA
j_call: TRBJ2-5
cdr3_nt: TGTGCCAGCAGGCCAAGAAGGGGGCGCGGGGAGACCCAGTACTTC
cdr3_aa: CASRPRRGRGETQYF

v_call: TRBV18
d_call: NA
clone_size: many
j_call: TRBJ2-7
cdr3_nt: TGTGCCAGCTCACCCCTACCGCTCGAGCAGTACTTC
cdr3_aa: CASSPLPLEQYF

v_call: TRBV7-2
d_call: NA
clone_size: NA
j_call: TRBJ2-6
cdr3_nt: TGTGCCAGCACCCCTGCTGGGGCCAACGTCCTGACTTTC
cdr3_aa: CASTPAGANVLTF

v_call: TRBV10-1
d_call: TRBD2
clone_size: NA
j_call: TRBJ2-5
cdr3_nt: TGCGCCAGCAGTTTTGGGGGGGGAGAGACCCAGTACTTC
cdr3_aa: CASSFGGGETQYF

v_call: TRBV7-9
d_call: NA
clone_size: once
j_call: TRBJ1-5
cdr3_nt: TGTGCCAGCAGCTTAGTTGGGGAGGGCCAGCCCCAGCATTTT
cdr3_aa: CASSLVGEGQPQHF

v_call: TRBV5-1
d_call: NA
clone_size: NA
j_call: TRBJ2-1
cdr3_nt: TGCGCCAGCAGCTCCAACCACTTTTCCTACAATGAGCAGTTCTTC
cdr3_aa: CASSSNHFSYNEQFF

v_call: TRBV2
d_call: TRBD1
clone_size: NA
j_call: TRBJ2-1
cdr3_nt: TGTGCCAGCAGTCCCCAGGGGGTCGGGTACAATGAGCAGTTCTTC
cdr3_aa: CASSPQGVGYNEQFF

v_call: TRBV19
d_call: TRBD2
clone_size: NA
j_call: TRBJ2-2
cdr3_nt: TGTGCCAGTAGTGCACGGACTAGCGGGGGTATCGGGGAGCTGTTTTTT
cdr3_aa: CASSARTSGGIGELFF

v_call: TRBV30
d_call: TRBD1
clone_size: NA
j_call: TRBJ1-2
cdr3_nt: TGTGCCTGGCCCCAGACAGGGCATGGCTACACCTTC
cdr3_aa: CAWPQTGHGYTF

v_call: TRBV5-1
d_call: NA
clone_size: NA
j_call: TRBJ1-1
cdr3_nt: TGCGCCAGCAGCCCACAAAAAGACCGGGACACTGAAGCTTTCTTT
cdr3_aa: CASSPQKDRDTEAFF